This T cell receptor (beta chain) was sequenced in a study of identical twins. The sample holds a few counts of this clonotype. Its antigen is as yet unknown. Broader study findings: Conclusions relied on cross-sectional statistical analysis, not following the same donors. In beta out-of-frame sequences, the excess sharing between twins was weaker. Memory repertoires lacked the insertion deficit that abundant cord blood beta clonotypes showed.

The CDR3 totals 15 residues. The ends lost 5 bases at V and 7 bases at J; junction bases unmatched: 5. Template switching added a universal primer site; cDNA carried unique molecular identifiers. MiXCR, applied by TCRdb to the 5' RACE reads, yields one record per CDR3 protein. Of approximately 630,000 distinct CDR3 sequences listed, under 8.5% are singletons. The same sample was also studied in work on yellow fever vaccine responses in identical twins.

The sequenced sample was PBMCs. The TCR originated in a woman between 18 and 30 years old in good health. V and J are TRBV12-3 or TRBV12-4 and TRBJ1-6, with 10 nucleotides matching TRBD1. The CDR3 DNA reads TGTGCCAGCAGTCACCGACAGGGGGCAAATTCACCCCTCCACTTT. This gives the protein CASSHRQGANSPLHF.